Presented here are 5 T cell receptor beta chains from one specimen sequenced in a study of T cells expressing NK-cell markers. TCRdb re-called the 5' RACE reads, yielding one record per CDR3 amino acid sequence without DNA. The sample includes about 260,000 distinct CDR3 sequences. Specimen: blood T cells: a sorted CD56 or NKG2C T cell subset, CD4+ or CD8+ T cells, or bulk PBMC T cells (not recorded which). Source of these receptors: a man aged 18 to 29 in good health.

The rearrangement joins TRBV15 to TRBJ2-7; TCRdb returns TRBD1, unconfirmable since there is no DNA. Germline-derived CDR1 and CDR2 are LNHNV and YYDKDF (reference sequence). The CDR3 is 16 residues long. The CDR3 spells CATSRGTGGANHEQYF.

The chain links TRBV6-2 or TRBV6-3 to TRBJ2-1; the D gene TCRdb calls, TRBD1, cannot be checked with no DNA. The CDR3 is 13 amino acids. The germline V gene has CDR1 MNHEY and CDR2 SVGEGT. This chain's CDR3 is CASSRTPDNEQFF.

The chain is built from TRBV29-1 and TRBJ1-1. CDR3 length equals 16 residues. Germline V gene lookup returns CDR1 SQVTM and CDR2 ANQGSEA. CDR3 protein: CSVEDRRRGGGTEAFF.

J is TRBJ2-6 and V is TRBV12-3 or TRBV12-4. The CDR3 runs 13 residues. The CDR3 loop reads CAGRRSGANVLTF.

The V gene is TRBV9, the J gene TRBJ2-3. The germline gives CDR1 SGDLS, CDR2 YYNGEE. The length of the CDR3 is 15 residues. CDR3 in amino acids: CASSVGSVNSDTQYF.